This T cell receptor (beta chain) comes out of a study of immune evolution from preneoplasia to lung adenocarcinoma. Germline CDR1 is MGHRA and CDR2 is YSYEKL. After removal of 4 bases from V and 0 bases from J, the junction contained 12 bases not matched to a gene. This CDR3 is built from 18 residues. Histologic diagnosis was independently verified by two lung pathologists. As for this clone: Its matching antigen is unknown.

General study findings and limits: Top clone share appeared to fall from AAH through AIS, MIA, adenocarcinoma. Later-stage lesions appeared to have more T cells, more diversity, less clonality.

TCRdb's table, derived via immunoSEQ multiplex PCR, lists solely in-frame clones and lacks some. The sample records thousands of clones, more than 65% being singletons. Material for sequencing was FFPE minimally invasive lung adenocarcinoma tissue. This clonotype was obtained from a person aged 50-70 years with lung adenocarcinoma. The chain carries TRBV4-1 and TRBJ1-3; 7 positions match TRBD1. The CDR3: CASSRGPTGADSGNTIYF. CDR3 in DNA: TGCGCCAGCAGCCGCGGTCCTACAGGGGCCGACTCTGGAAACACCATATATTTT.